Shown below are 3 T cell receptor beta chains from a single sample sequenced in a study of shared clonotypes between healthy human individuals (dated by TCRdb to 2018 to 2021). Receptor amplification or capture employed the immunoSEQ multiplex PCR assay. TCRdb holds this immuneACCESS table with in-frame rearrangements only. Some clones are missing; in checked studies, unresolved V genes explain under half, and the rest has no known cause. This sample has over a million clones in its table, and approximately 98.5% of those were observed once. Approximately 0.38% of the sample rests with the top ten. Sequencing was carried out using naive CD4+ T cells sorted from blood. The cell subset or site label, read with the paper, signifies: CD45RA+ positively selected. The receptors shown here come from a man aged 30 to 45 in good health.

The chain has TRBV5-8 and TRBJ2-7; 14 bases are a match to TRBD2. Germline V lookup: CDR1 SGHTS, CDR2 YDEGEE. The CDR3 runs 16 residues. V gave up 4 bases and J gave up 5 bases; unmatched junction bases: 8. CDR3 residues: CASSPGTSGRIHEQYF. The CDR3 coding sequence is TGTGCCAGCAGCCCAGGGACTAGCGGGAGAATCCACGAGCAGTACTTC.

The CDR3 DNA reads TGTGCCAGCAGCTTACAGGCGGGGGCCACTGAAGCTTTCTTT. It codes for CASSLQAGATEAFF. The V gene is TRBV7-3, the J gene TRBJ1-1; D perhaps matches TRBD1 (6 bases). Trimming removed 2 bases from V and 4 bases from J, with 11 bases in between. Germline values: CDR1 SGHTA, CDR2 FQGTGA. This CDR3 is built from 14 residues.

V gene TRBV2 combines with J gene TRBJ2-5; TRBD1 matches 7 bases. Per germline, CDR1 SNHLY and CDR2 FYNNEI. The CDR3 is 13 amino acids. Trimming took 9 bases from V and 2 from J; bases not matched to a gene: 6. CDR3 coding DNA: TGTGCCAGGGCTCAGGGGGTTCAAGAGACCCAGTACTTC. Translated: CARAQGVQETQYF.